These T cell receptor beta chains were read from a single sample in a study of blood T cell repertoires in COVID-19. Only in-frame clones appear in the TCRdb table, and some are missing; sequencing was by immunoSEQ multiplex PCR. In the table there are some 350,000 clones, 85% to 90% of which are singletons. Sequences were obtained from PBMCs or T cells enriched from blood (not recorded which). Source of these receptors: a man aged 18 to 35 who had recovered from COVID-19. Both conserved end residues are part of each CDR3. The order of the fields is J gene, V gene, clone size, D gene, CDR3 DNA, CDR3 protein. D genes are given only for firm matches. Only part of the rows carry a size: once, few, many, or a class if the clone is expanded.

j_call: TRBJ2-7
v_call: TRBV10-1
clone_size: few
d_call: TRBD2
cdr3_nt: TGCGCCATCCTAGCGGCTACCTACGAGCAGTACTTC
cdr3_aa: CAILAATYEQYF

j_call: TRBJ2-1
v_call: TRBV18
clone_size: -
d_call: -
cdr3_nt: TGTGCCAGCTCACCGGAAAGGGCAGGGTATGAGCAGTTCTTC
cdr3_aa: CASSPERAGYEQFF

j_call: TRBJ2-1
v_call: TRBV4-3
clone_size: -
d_call: -
cdr3_nt: TGCGCCAGCAGCCACCGACCTAGCCCCAATGAGCAGTTCTTC
cdr3_aa: CASSHRPSPNEQFF

j_call: TRBJ1-4
v_call: TRBV7-8
clone_size: -
d_call: TRBD1
cdr3_nt: TGTGCCAGCAGCGACAGGGATCTAAAAAAACTGTTTTTT
cdr3_aa: CASSDRDLKKLFF

j_call: TRBJ2-1
v_call: TRBV5-1
clone_size: -
d_call: -
cdr3_nt: TGCGCCAGCAGCTTCTTAAGCGGTCCGAACAATGAGCAGTTCTTC
cdr3_aa: CASSFLSGPNNEQFF

j_call: TRBJ2-3
v_call: TRBV11-2
clone_size: -
d_call: TRBD2
cdr3_nt: TGTGCCAGCAGCTTTCCTAGCGGCGACTATACAGATACGCAGTATTTT
cdr3_aa: CASSFPSGDYTDTQYF

j_call: TRBJ1-5
v_call: TRBV30
clone_size: -
d_call: -
cdr3_nt: TGTGCCTGGAGTGGGGGGCAGTTCAATCAGCCCCAGCATTTT
cdr3_aa: CAWSGGQFNQPQHF

j_call: TRBJ2-1
v_call: TRBV5-1
clone_size: -
d_call: -
cdr3_nt: TGCGCCAGCAGCTTGGATGGCGGGGAGCAGTTCTTC
cdr3_aa: CASSLDGGEQFF

j_call: TRBJ1-1
v_call: TRBV7-9
clone_size: -
d_call: TRBD1
cdr3_nt: TGTGCCAGCAGCTCCACCTTACAGGGGGCTTTCGGCACTGAAGCTTTCTTT
cdr3_aa: CASSSTLQGAFGTEAFF

j_call: TRBJ1-2
v_call: TRBV28
clone_size: -
d_call: -
cdr3_nt: TGTGCCAGCTTCACTGACCGGGTCTACTATGGCTACACCTTC
cdr3_aa: CASFTDRVYYGYTF

j_call: TRBJ1-2
v_call: TRBV9
clone_size: -
d_call: -
cdr3_nt: TGTGCCAGCAGCGGAAGAATAGGACACCCCTCGTATGGCTACACCTTC
cdr3_aa: CASSGRIGHPSYGYTF

j_call: TRBJ2-2
v_call: TRBV2
clone_size: -
d_call: -
cdr3_nt: TGTGCCAGCAGTGGGACTCCCGGGGAGCTGTTTTTT
cdr3_aa: CASSGTPGELFF

j_call: TRBJ2-3
v_call: TRBV5-4
clone_size: -
d_call: TRBD2
cdr3_nt: TGTGCCAGCAGGTCCGGGACTACCGTCACAGATACGCAGTATTTT
cdr3_aa: CASRSGTTVTDTQYF

j_call: TRBJ1-1
v_call: TRBV19
clone_size: -
d_call: -
cdr3_nt: TGTGCCAGTCTCGGGGGCACTGAAGCTTTCTTT
cdr3_aa: CASLGGTEAFF

j_call: TRBJ1-1
v_call: TRBV27
clone_size: few
d_call: -
cdr3_nt: TGTGCCAGCAGTTCTAGGCCCACAGGGCGAGCTTTCTTT
cdr3_aa: CASSSRPTGRAFF

j_call: TRBJ2-3
v_call: TRBV7-9
clone_size: -
d_call: TRBD2
cdr3_nt: TGTGCCAGCAGCACCTTAGGGGTCGGGAGGGCAGATACGCAGTATTTT
cdr3_aa: CASSTLGVGRADTQYF

j_call: TRBJ1-2
v_call: TRBV29-1
clone_size: few
d_call: -
cdr3_nt: TGCAGCGTTGAAGAGGGGCATGGCTACACCTTC
cdr3_aa: CSVEEGHGYTF

j_call: TRBJ2-7
v_call: TRBV6-5
clone_size: -
d_call: -
cdr3_nt: TGTGCCAGCAGTTCAACAGGGAACCACGAGCAGTACTTC
cdr3_aa: CASSSTGNHEQYF

j_call: TRBJ2-5
v_call: TRBV19
clone_size: -
d_call: -
cdr3_nt: TGTGCCAGTAGTATAGATCTCGAGACCCAGTACTTC
cdr3_aa: CASSIDLETQYF

j_call: TRBJ1-1
v_call: TRBV4-2
clone_size: -
d_call: TRBD1
cdr3_nt: TGTGCCAGCAGCCAAGAGGGCCGGACAGGGGGCGAAGCTTTCTTT
cdr3_aa: CASSQEGRTGGEAFF

j_call: TRBJ2-7
v_call: TRBV28
clone_size: -
d_call: TRBD1
cdr3_nt: TGTGCCAGCAGTTCCGGGACAGGGACCTACGAGCAGTACTTC
cdr3_aa: CASSSGTGTYEQYF

j_call: TRBJ1-2
v_call: TRBV5-8
clone_size: -
d_call: -
cdr3_nt: TGTGCCAGCAGCTTGGGGCCGCTCGGCTACACCTTC
cdr3_aa: CASSLGPLGYTF

j_call: TRBJ1-5
v_call: TRBV3-1/TRBV3-2
clone_size: -
d_call: -
cdr3_nt: TGTGCCAGCAGCCAAGGGAGCGATAATCAGCCCCAGCATTTT
cdr3_aa: CASSQGSDNQPQHF

j_call: TRBJ2-3
v_call: TRBV7-3
clone_size: -
d_call: -
cdr3_nt: TGTGCCAGCAGCTTAATAGGCGGGATGGCAGATACGCAGTATTTT
cdr3_aa: CASSLIGGMADTQYF

j_call: TRBJ2-3
v_call: TRBV27
clone_size: -
d_call: TRBD2
cdr3_nt: TGTGCCAGCAGTATCGGGACTAGAGGGGATACGCAGTATTTT
cdr3_aa: CASSIGTRGDTQYF

j_call: TRBJ1-5
v_call: TRBV4-3
clone_size: -
d_call: -
cdr3_nt: TGCGCCAGCAGCCAAGATCCCTACGGTAGCAATCAGCCCCAGCATTTT
cdr3_aa: CASSQDPYGSNQPQHF

j_call: TRBJ2-3
v_call: TRBV7-2
clone_size: -
d_call: -
cdr3_nt: TGTGCCAGCAGCTTAAGTAAGGGCCTAGCTCTAGATACGCAGTATTTT
cdr3_aa: CASSLSKGLALDTQYF

j_call: TRBJ2-1
v_call: TRBV5-1
clone_size: -
d_call: TRBD1
cdr3_nt: TGCGCCAGCAGCACCGGGACAGGGTCCTACAATGAGCAGTTCTTC
cdr3_aa: CASSTGTGSYNEQFF

j_call: TRBJ1-1
v_call: TRBV10-1
clone_size: -
d_call: TRBD1
cdr3_nt: TGCGCCAGCAGTGAGTCCCCAGGGGGGCCAACTGAAGCTTTCTTT
cdr3_aa: CASSESPGGPTEAFF

j_call: TRBJ1-5
v_call: TRBV2
clone_size: -
d_call: TRBD1
cdr3_nt: TGTGCCAGCGGGGGACAGGTTAGCAATCAGCCCCAGCATTTT
cdr3_aa: CASGGQVSNQPQHF

j_call: TRBJ1-5
v_call: TRBV4-2
clone_size: -
d_call: TRBD1
cdr3_nt: TGTGCCAGCAGCCTGGACAGGGCGGAACAGCCCCAGCATTTT
cdr3_aa: CASSLDRAEQPQHF

j_call: TRBJ2-7
v_call: TRBV19
clone_size: -
d_call: TRBD2
cdr3_nt: TGTGCCAGTACGCTAGCGGGGGCCGCTTCGGGCTCCTACGAGCAGTACTTC
cdr3_aa: CASTLAGAASGSYEQYF

j_call: TRBJ2-5
v_call: TRBV3-1/TRBV3-2
clone_size: -
d_call: -
cdr3_nt: TGTGCCAGCAGCCAAGCTCGGGCCCAGTACTTC
cdr3_aa: CASSQARAQYF

j_call: TRBJ1-4
v_call: TRBV19
clone_size: -
d_call: -
cdr3_nt: TGTGCCAGTAGTGTAACGGGTGAAAAACTGTTTTTT
cdr3_aa: CASSVTGEKLFF

j_call: TRBJ1-1
v_call: TRBV29-1
clone_size: once
d_call: TRBD1
cdr3_nt: TGCAGCGTTGATTTCCATGGACGGGACAGGTGGAGCACTGAAGCTTTCTTT
cdr3_aa: CSVDFHGRDRWSTEAFF

j_call: TRBJ2-7
v_call: TRBV9
clone_size: -
d_call: -
cdr3_nt: TGTGCCAGCAGCGGGGATCTCATGGGGCCCTACGAGCAGTACTTC
cdr3_aa: CASSGDLMGPYEQYF

j_call: TRBJ1-4
v_call: TRBV12-3/TRBV12-4
clone_size: -
d_call: TRBD1
cdr3_nt: TGTGCCAGCAGTACGCGGACAGGGCGGAAACTGTTTTTT
cdr3_aa: CASSTRTGRKLFF

j_call: TRBJ1-5
v_call: TRBV28
clone_size: -
d_call: TRBD1
cdr3_nt: TGTGCCAGCAGTATTTTCACAGGGGGGTCCAATCAGCCCCAGCATTTT
cdr3_aa: CASSIFTGGSNQPQHF

j_call: TRBJ1-5
v_call: TRBV10-3
clone_size: -
d_call: -
cdr3_nt: TGTGCCATCAGTGAGGCCGCGAAGCATCAGCCCCAGCATTTT
cdr3_aa: CAISEAAKHQPQHF

j_call: TRBJ2-1
v_call: TRBV4-1
clone_size: -
d_call: -
cdr3_nt: TGCGCCAGCAGCCAAGGGCCCGGGAGCTCCTACAATGAGCAGTTCTTC
cdr3_aa: CASSQGPGSSYNEQFF

j_call: TRBJ1-1
v_call: TRBV19
clone_size: -
d_call: -
cdr3_nt: TGTGCCAGTGGAGGTGAAGACACTGAAGCTTTCTTT
cdr3_aa: CASGGEDTEAFF

j_call: TRBJ1-2
v_call: TRBV28
clone_size: -
d_call: -
cdr3_nt: TGTGCCAGCAGTTTGTCGGGGTATGGCTACACCTTC
cdr3_aa: CASSLSGYGYTF

j_call: TRBJ2-5
v_call: TRBV11-2
clone_size: -
d_call: -
cdr3_nt: TGTGCCAGCAGCACCCGGCAAGAGACCCAGTACTTC
cdr3_aa: CASSTRQETQYF

j_call: TRBJ2-5
v_call: TRBV28
clone_size: -
d_call: TRBD1
cdr3_nt: TGTGCCAGCAGTAAACCCGGACAGGCCCAAGAGACCCAGTACTTC
cdr3_aa: CASSKPGQAQETQYF

j_call: TRBJ2-7
v_call: TRBV5-4
clone_size: -
d_call: -
cdr3_nt: TGTGCCAGCAGCGTAGACAGAGACTACGAGCAGTACTTC
cdr3_aa: CASSVDRDYEQYF

j_call: TRBJ1-1
v_call: TRBV19
clone_size: -
d_call: -
cdr3_nt: TGTGCCAGTAGGGGGGGATCGGTTGGCACTGAAGCTTTCTTT
cdr3_aa: CASRGGSVGTEAFF

j_call: TRBJ2-2
v_call: TRBV11-2
clone_size: -
d_call: TRBD2
cdr3_nt: TGTGCCAGCAGCTTAGTAACGGGGGGGAGCACCGGGGAGCTGTTTTTT
cdr3_aa: CASSLVTGGSTGELFF

j_call: TRBJ1-5
v_call: TRBV5-1
clone_size: -
d_call: -
cdr3_nt: TGCGCCAGCAGCTTGGAGGGGGTTCCCAATCAGCCCCAGCATTTT
cdr3_aa: CASSLEGVPNQPQHF

j_call: TRBJ1-1
v_call: TRBV7-8
clone_size: -
d_call: TRBD1
cdr3_nt: TGTGCCAGCAGCTTATTAGGGGGACAGGGACACACTGAAGCTTTCTTT
cdr3_aa: CASSLLGGQGHTEAFF

j_call: TRBJ1-4
v_call: TRBV19
clone_size: once
d_call: TRBD1
cdr3_nt: TGTGCCAGTAGAACAGGGGGAGGCGGTTTTGAAAAACTGTTTTTT
cdr3_aa: CASRTGGGGFEKLFF

j_call: TRBJ1-1
v_call: TRBV19
clone_size: -
d_call: -
cdr3_nt: TGTGCCAGTAGAACCCGTGGACAGATGAACACTGAAGCTTTCTTT
cdr3_aa: CASRTRGQMNTEAFF

j_call: TRBJ1-6
v_call: TRBV18
clone_size: once
d_call: TRBD1
cdr3_nt: TGTGCCAGCTCACCGGATACAGGGGTGAGGAATTCACCCCTCCACTTT
cdr3_aa: CASSPDTGVRNSPLHF

j_call: TRBJ2-6
v_call: TRBV28
clone_size: -
d_call: TRBD2
cdr3_nt: TGTGCCAGCAGTCCTCTGGGGCGGGGGGGAGCCAACGTCCTGACTTTC
cdr3_aa: CASSPLGRGGANVLTF

j_call: TRBJ2-7
v_call: TRBV5-4
clone_size: once
d_call: TRBD1
cdr3_nt: TGTGCCAGCAGCCTTGCGACAGGGGCAGGGGTCGTTTCGGACGAGCAGTACTTC
cdr3_aa: CASSLATGAGVVSDEQYF

j_call: TRBJ2-2
v_call: TRBV28
clone_size: -
d_call: TRBD1
cdr3_nt: TGTGCCAGCAGCCAAGGACAGGGCACCGGGGAGCTGTTTTTT
cdr3_aa: CASSQGQGTGELFF

j_call: TRBJ2-7
v_call: TRBV27
clone_size: -
d_call: TRBD1
cdr3_nt: TGTGCCAGCAGTCTGACCGGGACAGGGGGCTCCTACGAGCAGTACTTC
cdr3_aa: CASSLTGTGGSYEQYF

j_call: TRBJ2-4
v_call: TRBV9
clone_size: -
d_call: -
cdr3_nt: TGTGCCAGCAGCGTAGGAGCCGGGGTAGGGTTGGCCAAAAACATTCAGTACTTC
cdr3_aa: CASSVGAGVGLAKNIQYF

j_call: TRBJ2-5
v_call: TRBV5-1
clone_size: -
d_call: -
cdr3_nt: TGCGCCAGCAGCTCGGCCGGGAGCGGATCAGAGACCCAGTACTTC
cdr3_aa: CASSSAGSGSETQYF

j_call: TRBJ2-7
v_call: TRBV7-9
clone_size: -
d_call: -
cdr3_nt: TGTGCCAGCAGCTCTTTAGCGGCCTCCTACGAGCAGTACTTC
cdr3_aa: CASSSLAASYEQYF

j_call: TRBJ1-1
v_call: TRBV3-1/TRBV3-2
clone_size: once
d_call: TRBD1
cdr3_nt: TGTGCCAGCAGGGGACAGGGGAACACTGAAGCTTTCTTT
cdr3_aa: CASRGQGNTEAFF